This T cell receptor beta chain was identified during a study of early T cells in non-severe SARS-CoV-2 infection. Study in general: The sequenced material was bulk RNA from unsorted whole blood, and its chains were unpaired.

This CDR3 comprises 15 residues. Germline V gene data show CDR1 as MGHRA and CDR2 as YSYEKL. V dropped 3 bases and J dropped 2 bases, with 14 bases sitting between them. This clonotype was counted only a few times. MiXCR, applied by TCRdb to the 5' RACE reads, yields one record per CDR3 protein. Found here are 90,000 to 130,000 distinct CDR3 sequences, over 9.5% of them singletons; the top ten hold around 3.7%. The chain combines TRBV4-1 with TRBJ2-7; D remains unclear. The sequence derives from an adult who was a healthcare worker with PCR-confirmed SARS-CoV-2 infection or an uninfected control (not recorded which). The sequenced sample was whole blood, obtained at baseline. CDR3 in DNA: TGCGCCAGCAGCCAGGTCGCCGGATCCCCCTACGAGCAGTACTTC. Its translation: CASSQVAGSPYEQYF.